These T cell receptor beta chains were read from a single sample in a study of T-cell memory formation after mild COVID-19. TCRdb passed the 5' RACE reads through MiXCR, listing each CDR3 protein once. The sample has roughly 200,000 distinct CDR3 sequences; 15% to 20% are singletons. Input material: PBMCs or a T cell subset sorted from them (not recorded which). The receptors stem from an adult woman who had mild COVID-19 (a few samples of this study predate the infection). Cell type and time point are not known. Each CDR3 is given with its conserved first and last residue. Each record gives: clone size, CDR3 length, J gene, V gene, D gene, CDR3 protein, CDR3 DNA. D genes are given only for firm matches. Clone size is stated in some rows and not others, as once, few, many or a class when expanded.

- 12 TRBJ1-2 TRBV5-6 - CASSPGQSQYTF TGTGCCAGCAGCCCCGGACAGTCCCAATACACCTTC
- 16 TRBJ2-6 TRBV5-1 - CASSLEGATGANVLTF TGCGCCAGCAGCTTGGAAGGGGCTACTGGGGCCAACGTCCTGACTTTC
many 14 TRBJ1-5 TRBV7-2 - CASSIGQSNQPQHF TGTGCCAGCAGCATCGGACAGAGCAATCAGCCCCAGCATTTT
- 14 TRBJ1-1 TRBV20-1 TRBD1 CSAKGQLMNTEAFF TGCAGTGCCAAGGGACAGCTCATGAACACTGAAGCTTTCTTT
- 14 TRBJ1-2 TRBV29-1 - CSVRTGLGAYGYTF TGCAGCGTCAGGACGGGGCTCGGGGCTTATGGCTACACCTTC
few 16 TRBJ1-2 TRBV18 TRBD1 CASSPLEGQASYGYTF TGTGCCAGCTCGCCTCTAGAAGGACAGGCGTCATATGGCTACACCTTC
few 14 TRBJ2-3 TRBV2 TRBD2 CASSVRTSGGAQYF TGTGCCAGCAGCGTCCGGACTAGCGGGGGGGCGCAGTATTTT
few 14 TRBJ2-2 TRBV29-1 - CSVAWQGTTGELFF TGCAGCGTTGCTTGGCAGGGGACTACCGGGGAGCTGTTTTTT
few 14 TRBJ1-1 TRBV5-1 - CASSLERGWTEAFF TGCGCCAGCAGCTTGGAGCGGGGATGGACTGAAGCTTTCTTT
few 15 TRBJ2-7 TRBV25-1 TRBD2 CASSEWASGNNEQYF TGTGCCAGCAGTGAATGGGCTAGCGGGAATAACGAGCAGTACTTC
- 14 TRBJ1-2 TRBV5-1 TRBD1 CASGQDPRDYGYTF TGCGCCAGCGGACAGGACCCGAGGGACTATGGCTACACCTTC
- 14 TRBJ2-2 TRBV6-1 - CASRDELVTGELFF TGTGCCAGCAGGGATGAACTAGTCACCGGGGAGCTGTTTTTT
many 16 TRBJ2-5 TRBV4-2 - CASSQEALAPGETQYF TGTGCCAGCAGCCAAGAAGCATTAGCTCCAGGCGAGACCCAGTACTTC
- 13 TRBJ2-5 TRBV10-3 - CAISVTPQETQYF TGTGCCATCAGTGTAACACCCCAAGAGACCCAGTACTTC
few 11 TRBJ1-1 TRBV6-1 - CASSEGPSAFF TGTGCCAGCAGTGAAGGCCCCTCAGCTTTCTTT
- 13 TRBJ1-5 TRBV30 TRBD1 CAWATGTNQPQHF TGTGCCTGGGCGACAGGGACCAATCAGCCCCAGCATTTT
few 15 TRBJ2-3 TRBV18 TRBD2 CASSRASGGTDTQYF TGTGCCAGCTCACGGGCTAGCGGGGGCACAGATACGCAGTATTTT
- 15 TRBJ2-1 TRBV4-2 TRBD2 CASSQRGGAFNEQFF TGTGCCAGCAGCCAACGCGGGGGGGCCTTCAATGAGCAGTTCTTC
few 15 TRBJ1-2 TRBV3-1 - CASSQVMGGNYGYTF TGTGCCAGCAGCCAAGTCATGGGGGGCAACTATGGCTACACCTTC
- 12 TRBJ1-4 TRBV12-3/TRBV12-4 - CASSHTNEKLFF TGTGCCAGCAGTCACACTAATGAAAAACTGTTTTTT
few 14 TRBJ2-7 TRBV9 - CASSVVRTTYEQYF TGTGCCAGCAGCGTAGTCAGGACAACCTACGAGCAGTACTTC
many 11 TRBJ2-7 TRBV7-2 - CASSSYYEQYF TGTGCCAGCAGTTCGTACTACGAGCAGTACTTC
few 16 TRBJ2-1 TRBV4-1 - CASSQWTASSYNEQFF TGCGCCAGCAGCCAATGGACAGCTAGCTCCTACAATGAGCAGTTCTTC
- 16 TRBJ2-2 TRBV7-9 - CASSLGGSWSTGELFF TGTGCCAGCAGCTTAGGTGGGAGTTGGAGCACCGGGGAGCTGTTTTTT
few 17 TRBJ1-1 TRBV20-1 TRBD1 CSASNLPGGAWSTEAFF TGCAGTGCTAGTAATTTGCCAGGGGGCGCATGGTCCACTGAAGCTTTCTTT
- 15 TRBJ1-5 TRBV5-6 - CASSLAGAANQPQHF TGTGCCAGCAGCTTGGCCGGGGCGGCAAATCAGCCCCAGCATTTT
- 15 TRBJ2-1 TRBV5-6 TRBD2 CASSRGLAGTNEQFF TGTGCCAGCAGCAGGGGACTAGCGGGGACCAATGAGCAGTTCTTC
- 16 TRBJ2-5 TRBV12-3/TRBV12-4 - CASSLAAPWAGETQYF TGTGCCAGCAGCTTGGCGGCCCCTTGGGCCGGGGAGACCCAGTACTTC
few 17 TRBJ2-7 TRBV20-1 TRBD1 CSARGDLGQGVAYEQYF TGCAGTGCTAGGGGTGATCTGGGGCAGGGGGTGGCCTACGAGCAGTACTTC
few 13 TRBJ2-1 TRBV11-3 - CASSFDRDNEQFF TGTGCCAGCAGCTTCGATCGAGACAATGAGCAGTTCTTC
many 16 TRBJ2-1 TRBV12-3/TRBV12-4 TRBD2 CASSRGTSGAYNEQFF TGTGCCAGCAGTCGGGGGACTAGCGGGGCCTACAATGAGCAGTTCTTC
- 13 TRBJ1-1 TRBV6-5 - CASSLRGPSEAFF TGTGCCAGCAGCTTAAGGGGACCGAGTGAAGCTTTCTTT
- 16 TRBJ1-1 TRBV19 - CASSSRTSRMNTEAFF TGTGCCAGTAGCTCACGGACGAGCCGCATGAACACTGAAGCTTTCTTT